The 15 T cell receptor beta chains listed next were all sequenced from one sample in a study of T cell repertoires in cytomegalovirus infection. TCRdb itself ran the reads through MiXCR, one entry per CDR3 protein. The sample has roughly 150,000 distinct CDR3 sequences, about a quarter seen once. The source material was PBMCs. The receptor set was obtained from a human donor in good health (CMV status not recorded). Some clones in this sample may be carry-over from other donors' samples.

This clonotype was observed at least ten times. The chain is built from TRBV7-2 and TRBJ2-2; TRBD2 agrees at 11 bases. The CDR3 is made up of 16 amino acids. V gave up 5 bases and J gave up 3 bases; unmatched junction bases: 5. Germline V lookup: CDR1 SGHTA, CDR2 FQGNSA. CDR3 region: CASSVSGGAYTGELFF. CDR3 nucleotides: TGTGCCAGCAGCGTTAGCGGGGGGGCTTACACCGGGGAGCTGTTTTTT. Together with reference TRBV7-2 and TRBJ2-2, the CDR3 gives the full variable domain: GAGVSQSPSNKVTEKGKDVELRCDPISGHTALYWYRQSLGQGLEFLIYFQGNSAPDKSGLPSDRFSAERTGGSVSTLTIQRTQQEDSAVYLCASSVSGGAYTGELFFGEGSRLTVL.

This clonotype was observed many times. The gene calls are TRBV6-5 and TRBJ2-5; the D gene is possibly TRBD1 (5 bases). This CDR3 region has 16 residues. CDR1 MNHEY and CDR2 SVGAGI come from the germline V gene. Trimming took 6 bases from V and 1 from J, leaving 18 bases between them. CDR3 nucleotides: TGTGCCAGCAGACGACAGCAATCAGGGATCCAAGAGACCCAGTACTTC. Translation gives CASRRQQSGIQETQYF.

In its sample, this clonotype was seen a few times. The chain employs TRBV6-5 and TRBJ1-5; D is possibly TRBD1 (5 bases). The V gene's germline CDR1 is MNHEY and CDR2 SVGAGI. Trimming left V 6 bases short and J 2 bases short, with 14 bases between. The CDR3 has 15 amino acids. CDR3 sequence (DNA): TGTGCCAGCAGCTCCGGGACCTATCGCAATCAGCCCCAGCATTTT. It codes for CASSSGTYRNQPQHF.

There are many counts of this clonotype. This rearrangement joins TRBV10-3 to TRBJ1-2; no definite D call. V was clipped by 0 bases and J by 4 bases, with 15 bases between them. The CDR3 loop spans 16 amino acids. Germline assignment: CDR1 ENHRY and CDR2 SYGVKD. The CDR3 region is CAISESYLAGLYGYTF. In DNA form, the CDR3 reads TGTGCCATCAGTGAGTCGTATTTGGCAGGCCTCTATGGCTACACCTTC.

The chain has TRBV20-1 and TRBJ1-5, with D perhaps TRBD1 (5 bases). Per the germline V gene, CDR1 is DFQATT and CDR2 is SNEGSKA (reference sequence). V was cut by 3 bases and J by 3 bases, with 12 bases left in between. The CDR3 is 14 amino acids. CDR3 residues: CSASSGRVNQPQHF. The DNA of the CDR3 is TGCAGTGCTAGTTCGGGACGGGTCAATCAGCCCCAGCATTTT.

This chain links TRBV2 with TRBJ2-4, with D possibly TRBD1 on 6 matching bases. The CDR3 extends over 15 amino acids. Per germline, CDR1 SNHLY and CDR2 FYNNEI. Trimming removed 8 bases at V and 0 bases at J, with 14 bases between. This CDR3 is CASRGQSLAKNIQYF. CDR3 DNA sequence: TGTGCCAGCCGAGGACAGTCCCTAGCCAAAAACATTCAGTACTTC. The entire variable domain, with the rest obtained from reference TRBV2 and TRBJ2-4, is as follows: EPEVTQTPSHQVTQMGQEVILRCVPISNHLYFYWYRQILGQKVEFLVSFYNNEISEKSEIFDDQFSVERPDGSNFTLKIRSTKLEDSAMYFCASRGQSLAKNIQYFGAGTRLSVL.

At least ten counts were recorded for this clonotype. The gene calls are TRBV5-6 and TRBJ2-1; D remains unclear. Trimming removed 2 bases at V and 6 bases at J, with 9 bases between. The CDR3 extends over 13 amino acids. The germline CDR1 and CDR2 sequences are SGHDT and YYEEEE. The CDR3 here is CASSLGAPNEQFF. The CDR3 DNA reads TGTGCCAGCAGCTTAGGCGCGCCCAATGAGCAGTTCTTC.

This chain joins TRBV4-1 and TRBJ1-1; D uncertain. The CDR3 extends over 15 amino acids. Germline loops: CDR1 MGHRA, CDR2 YSYEKL. The germline V and J ends were trimmed by 0 bases and 2 bases, with 10 bases remaining between them. The CDR3 sequence is CASSQEYPSNTEAFF. The CDR3 region has the DNA TGCGCCAGCAGCCAAGAATATCCCAGTAACACTGAAGCTTTCTTT.

The chain combines TRBV28 with TRBJ2-1; TRBD1 matches at 9 bases. Germline V gives CDR1 MDHEN, CDR2 SYDVKM. This CDR3 spans 14 amino acids. After removal of 6 bases from V and 9 bases from J, the junction contained 9 bases not matched to a gene. The CDR3 sequence is CASREQGAPGEQFF. In DNA, the CDR3 is TGTGCCAGCAGGGAACAGGGGGCGCCGGGTGAGCAGTTCTTC.

This clonotype was detected only a few times. The V and J genes are TRBV14 and TRBJ2-1; 9 bases agree with TRBD2. Losses at the gene ends were 0 bases for V and 5 bases for J; bases not matched to a gene: 5. Germline-derived CDR1 and CDR2 are SGHDN and FVKESK. This CDR3 region has 16 residues. CDR3 region: CASSQDYAGGNNEQFF. For the CDR3, the DNA is TGTGCCAGCAGCCAAGATTACGCGGGAGGGAACAATGAGCAGTTCTTC.

This clonotype occurred a few times. The DNA for the CDR3 is TGTGCCAGCAGCGATATTCTTTCCGGGGAGCTGTTTTTT. As protein: CASSDILSGELFF. The chain joins TRBV7-9 to TRBJ2-2; the D is unclear. Germline assignment: CDR1 SEHNR and CDR2 FQNEAQ (reference sequence). Trimming removed 5 bases at V and 6 bases at J, with 10 bases between. CDR3 length equals 13 residues.

This clonotype has at least ten counts. The rearrangement links TRBV12-3 or TRBV12-4 to TRBJ1-3; D unresolved. The CDR3 length is 15 residues. V gave up 4 bases and J gave up 0 bases, with 10 bases separating them. DNA of the CDR3: TGTGCCAGCAGTTCATCGGCCAACTCTGGAAACACCATATATTTT. Its protein is CASSSSANSGNTIYF.

This clonotype was counted many times. J is TRBJ1-1 and V is TRBV2, with TRBD1 as a possible D gene (5 bases). CDR1 and CDR2 from the germline V gene are SNHLY and FYNNEI. The CDR3 loop spans 14 amino acids. Trimming cost V 3 bases and J 0 bases, with 8 bases left between them. CDR3 sequence reads: CASSDGALNTEAFF. The CDR3 DNA is TGTGCCAGCAGTGATGGGGCACTGAACACTGAAGCTTTCTTT. Full variable domain (missing parts from reference TRBV2 and TRBJ1-1): EPEVTQTPSHQVTQMGQEVILRCVPISNHLYFYWYRQILGQKVEFLVSFYNNEISEKSEIFDDQFSVERPDGSNFTLKIRSTKLEDSAMYFCASSDGALNTEAFFGQGTRLTVV.

The sample holds many counts of this clonotype. V gene TRBV7-2 combines with J gene TRBJ1-5; no clear D gene. V lost 2 bases and J 7 bases, leaving 12 bases between the germline ends. The CDR3 length is 14 residues. Germline lookup yields CDR1 SGHTA and CDR2 FQGNSA. CDR3 sequence: CASSLQEGPQPQHF. CDR3 DNA sequence: TGTGCCAGCAGCTTACAAGAAGGGCCCCAGCCCCAGCATTTT.

V and J are TRBV7-8 and TRBJ2-7; the D gene could be TRBD1 or TRBD2 (5 bases each). Deletions cut 1 base from V and 5 bases from J, with 6 bases between. This CDR3 region has 12 residues. Germline V lookup: CDR1 SGHVS, CDR2 FQNEAQ. The CDR3 DNA sequence: TGTGCCAGCAGCTTAGGGGGACACGAGCAGTACTTC. It codes for CASSLGGHEQYF.